What follows are 32 T cell receptor beta chains derived from one specimen sequenced in a study of a mutant IDH1 vaccine in newly diagnosed glioma. Antigens of these TCRs are unknown. The time point here: week 5, during vaccination. Vaccination comprised doses that each held 300 ug of mutant IDH1 20-mer peptide, plus topical imiquimod. Some clones are missing from TCRdb's copy, which holds only in-frame ones; the method was immunoSEQ multiplex PCR. This sample has some 51,000 clones, with about three quarters found just once. The sequences come from PBMCs, collected from a glioma patient whose treatment included an IDH1 peptide vaccine. Source of these receptors: a man aged 50 to 59 with glioma.

The chain couples TRBV2 to TRBJ2-7; D gene unclear. The germline V and J ends were trimmed by 4 bases and 4 bases, with 11 bases remaining between them. This CDR3 comprises 13 residues. Per the germline V gene, CDR1 is SNHLY and CDR2 is FYNNEI. The CDR3 DNA follows: TGTGCCAGCAGTGTTCTTGCCAGGTACGAGCAGTACTTC. Protein: CASSVLARYEQYF.

The chain joins TRBV4-2 to TRBJ2-3, with unresolved D. Germline V gene data show CDR1 as LGHNA and CDR2 as YNFKEQ. This CDR3 comprises 12 residues. V was shortened by 0 bases and J by 6 bases, with 4 bases between the two germline ends. CDR3 region: CASSQDRDTQYF. The DNA for the CDR3 is TGTGCCAGCAGCCAAGACAGGGATACGCAGTATTTT.

The chain has TRBV5-4 and TRBJ2-5; unclear D gene. The J call may be faulty, since TRBJ2-7 better matches the DNA end. The length of the CDR3 is 14 residues. CDR1 and CDR2 (germline): SGHNT, YYREEE (reference sequence). The CDR3 DNA is TGTGCCAGCAGCTTGGAGGAAGATTCCTACGAGCAGTACTTC. Protein: CASSLEEDSYEQYF.

This chain links TRBV6-5 with TRBJ1-6, with D perhaps matching TRBD1 (5 bases). Germline lookup yields CDR1 MNHEY and CDR2 SVGAGI. Deletions cut 6 bases from V and 6 bases from J, with 15 bases between. The CDR3 spans 15 residues. The CDR3 protein is CASSGQGRANSPLHF. The DNA for the CDR3 is TGTGCCAGCAGCGGTCAGGGCAGGGCTAATTCACCCCTCCACTTT.

This clone was seen a few times. The chain uses TRBV5-6 and TRBJ2-3; D gene ambiguous. Trimming shortened V by 4 bases and J by 2 bases, and 14 bases separated the two germline ends. Germline V gene sequence: CDR1 SGHDT, CDR2 YYEEEE. CDR3 length equals 15 residues. The CDR3 DNA is TGTGCCAGCAGCGTGGACGGCTATTTCACAGATACGCAGTATTTT. Translating it yields CASSVDGYFTDTQYF.

The CDR3 spells CAWSVRKGARNEQYF. DNA of the CDR3: TGTGCCTGGAGTGTTAGGAAGGGGGCGAGAAACGAGCAGTACTTC. The chain is built from TRBV30 and TRBJ2-5; 7 positions agree with TRBD1. The DNA matches TRBJ2-7 better at its end, which makes the J call doubtful. Germline loops: CDR1 GTSNPN, CDR2 SVGIG (reference sequence). The CDR3 spans 15 residues.

The chain is built from TRBV2 and TRBJ2-1; D unresolved. Per germline, CDR1 SNHLY and CDR2 FYNNEI. Trimming pared 1 base from V and 0 bases from J, leaving 13 bases between. This CDR3 has 17 amino acids. CDR3 sequence: CASSEEALTLSYNEQFF. The CDR3 DNA reads as TGTGCCAGCAGTGAAGAGGCGCTAACCCTCTCCTACAATGAGCAGTTCTTC.

This rearrangement joins TRBV7-9 to TRBJ2-1; D assignment may be TRBD1 or TRBD2 (5 bases each). V lost 5 bases and J 14 bases, leaving 13 bases between the germline ends. The germline V gene encodes CDR1 SEHNR and CDR2 FQNEAQ (reference sequence). This CDR3 has 11 amino acids. CDR3 loop: CASSRDLLKFF. CDR3 nucleotides: TGTGCCAGCAGCAGGGACCTCCTTAAGTTCTTC.

The gene calls are TRBV10-3 and TRBJ2-3, with a tentative D call TRBD2 (6 bases). Looked up from germline, CDR1 is ENHRY and CDR2 is SYGVKD. The V end was cut by 6 bases, the J end by 5 bases, with 18 bases between. The CDR3 runs 15 residues. As DNA, the CDR3 is TGTGCCATCAGGGAAACTAGCAAAGGAGGAGATACGCAGTATTTT. It translates to CAIRETSKGGDTQYF.

The V and J genes are TRBV19 and TRBJ1-1, with TRBD1 matching 7 bases. Trimming removed 8 bases from V and 3 bases from J; junction bases left unmatched: 6. CDR3 length: 13 amino acids. CDR1 and CDR2 (germline): LNHDA, SQIVND (reference sequence). The CDR3 is CASRTDRDTEAFF. CDR3 nucleotides: TGTGCCAGTCGAACAGACAGGGACACTGAAGCTTTCTTT.

This chain uses TRBV15 with TRBJ1-4, with 7 positions matching TRBD1. The J segment lost 6 bases and the V segment lost 1 base, leaving 5 bases of the junction unmatched. The V gene's germline CDR1 is LNHNV and CDR2 YYDKDF (reference sequence). This CDR3 has 15 residues. DNA for the CDR3: TGTGCCACCAGCAGAGGTGGACAGGCGGATGAAAAACTGTTTTTT. Translated: CATSRGGQADEKLFF. The full variable domain, rest sourced from reference TRBV15 and TRBJ1-4, is DAMVIQNPRYQVTQFGKPVTLSCSQTLNHNVMYWYQQKSSQAPKLLFHYYDKDFNNEADTPDNFQSRRPNTSFCFLDIRSPGLGDTAMYLCATSRGGQADEKLFFGSGTQLSVL.

This chain joins TRBV27 and TRBJ2-7; 9 bases are a match to TRBD1. CDR1 is MNHEY and CDR2 is SMNVEV in the germline V gene (reference sequence). After removal of 5 bases from V and 2 bases from J, the junction contained 7 bases not matched to a gene. This CDR3 contains 15 residues. CDR3 sequence reads: CASSRDRATPYEQYF. CDR3 DNA sequence: TGTGCCAGCAGTCGGGACAGGGCAACCCCCTACGAGCAGTACTTC.

The V call is TRBV4-3, the J call TRBJ2-7, with 7 bases matching TRBD1. Germline V lookup: CDR1 LGHNA, CDR2 YSLEER. The CDR3 covers 15 residues. Germline trimming cut 2 bases from V and 0 bases from J; bases unmatched to any gene: 4. The CDR3 reads CASSQHRGTSYEQYF. Written as DNA, the CDR3 is TGCGCCAGCAGCCAACACAGGGGTACCTCCTACGAGCAGTACTTC.

The J gene is TRBJ2-2, the V gene TRBV7-8; 8 nucleotides align to TRBD2. Germline CDR1 SGHVS, CDR2 FQNEAQ. With V trimmed by 5 bases and J by 6 bases, 8 bases remained unmatched. CDR3 length: 15 residues. CDR3 nucleotide sequence: TGTGCCAGCAGCACGGGACTAGTCTGGGCCGGGGAGCTGTTTTTT. Amino acid sequence: CASSTGLVWAGELFF. The variable domain in full, with the rest retrieved from reference TRBV7-8 and TRBJ2-2, is GAGVSQSPRYKVAKRGQDVALRCDPISGHVSLFWYQQALGQGPEFLTYFQNEAQLDKSGLPSDRFFAERPEGSVSTLKIQRTQQEDSAVYLCASSTGLVWAGELFFGEGSRLTVL.

V usage is TRBV4-2 and J usage is TRBJ1-4, with a tentative D call TRBD1 (6 bases). This CDR3 spans 15 amino acids. Germline CDR1 LGHNA, CDR2 YNFKEQ. Trimming removed 1 base from V and 5 bases from J, with 11 bases in between. The CDR3, as DNA: TGTGCCAGCAGCCAAGTGGGGCAGGGGAATGAAAAACTGTTTTTT. Protein sequence: CASSQVGQGNEKLFF.

The CDR3 reads CASQGGTRRDTQYF. The CDR3 nucleotides are TGCGCCAGTCAGGGCGGGACACGGCGTGATACGCAGTATTTT. The chain links TRBV5-1 to TRBJ2-3; D assignment may be TRBD1 or TRBD2 (6 bases each). V dropped 8 bases and J dropped 6 bases, with 19 bases sitting between them. Germline assignment: CDR1 SGHRS and CDR2 YFSETQ. This CDR3 comprises 14 residues.

V and J are TRBV5-1 and TRBJ2-1, with unresolved D. This CDR3 has 15 residues. Germline lookup yields CDR1 SGHRS and CDR2 YFSETQ. V lost 1 base and J 5 bases, leaving 13 bases between the germline ends. Here the CDR3 DNA reads TGCGCCAGCAGCTTGACTTCACTTTCCAACAATGAGCAGTTCTTC. Amino acids: CASSLTSLSNNEQFF.

The CDR3, as DNA: TGTGCCAGCAGCGTGACACTACAAGGGCGGGGGGACACCGGGGAGCTGTTTTTT. Encoded protein: CASSVTLQGRGDTGELFF. The chain is built from TRBV9 and TRBJ2-2, with 8 nucleotides matching TRBD2. The V and J ends lost 2 bases and 3 bases, in that order; junction bases with no gene match: 12. The CDR3 covers 18 residues. Germline CDR1 SGDLS, CDR2 YYNGEE.

This clone was detected only once. V gene TRBV10-3 combines with J gene TRBJ1-5; D remains ambiguous. The length of the CDR3 is 13 residues. Trimming took 8 bases from V and 4 from J, leaving 12 bases between them. CDR1 is ENHRY and CDR2 is SYGVKD in the germline V gene. This CDR3 is CAIGFERNQPQHF. The CDR3 coding sequence is TGTGCCATCGGGTTTGAGAGGAATCAGCCCCAGCATTTT.

This chain connects TRBV11-2 to TRBJ2-1; D not certain. Trimming took off 4 bases at V and 7 bases at J, with 11 bases between the two ends. The CDR3 covers 13 residues. From germline, CDR1 is SGHAT and CDR2 FQNNGV. CDR3 region: CASSSLNLNEQFF. The CDR3 nucleotides read TGTGCCAGCAGCTCCCTGAACTTGAATGAGCAGTTCTTC. Variable domain in full (rest from reference TRBV11-2 and TRBJ2-1): EAGVAQSPRYKIIEKRQSVAFWCNPISGHATLYWYQQILGQGPKLLIQFQNNGVVDDSQLPKDRFSAERLKGVDSTLKIQPAKLEDSAVYLCASSSLNLNEQFFGPGTRLTVL.

The genes are TRBV19 and TRBJ1-5; 11 nucleotides line up with TRBD1. After removal of 0 bases from V and 4 bases from J, the junction contained 2 bases not matched to a gene. CDR3 length equals 16 residues. The V gene's germline CDR1 is LNHDA and CDR2 SQIVND (reference sequence). The CDR3 region has the DNA TGTGCCAGTAGTATAGACCGGGACAGGGGGAATCAGCCCCAGCATTTT. It yields the protein CASSIDRDRGNQPQHF.

The gene calls are TRBV30 and TRBJ1-4, with TRBD1 matching 9 bases. There are 17 residues in the CDR3. Germline CDR1 GTSNPN, CDR2 SVGIG (reference sequence). The V and J ends lost 2 bases and 7 bases, in that order; junction bases with no gene match: 14. The CDR3 bases are TGTGCCTGGAGTAACGGTGACAGGGGGGCCCAGGTTGAAAAACTGTTTTTT. Translated: CAWSNGDRGAQVEKLFF.

The V gene is TRBV30, the J gene TRBJ1-1, with 7 bases lining up with TRBD1. Germline V gene sequence: CDR1 GTSNPN, CDR2 SVGIG (reference sequence). V shed 4 bases and J 6 bases; nucleotides not matched to a gene: 8. CDR3 length: 13 amino acids. The CDR3 DNA reads TGTGCCTGGACTGTAGGGGGCCGCGCTGAAGCTTTCTTT. Translating gives CAWTVGGRAEAFF.

The rearrangement uses TRBV29-1 and TRBJ1-2; TRBD1 is a possible D gene (6 bases). V was shortened by 5 bases and J by 4 bases, with 17 bases between the two germline ends. Germline loops: CDR1 SQVTM, CDR2 ANQGSEA. This CDR3 contains 14 residues. The CDR3 region is CSVPNRGSRYGYTF. The CDR3 region has the DNA TGCAGCGTTCCGAATAGGGGGTCTCGCTATGGCTACACCTTC.

This clone was counted a few times. The genes are TRBV5-1 and TRBJ2-7; 9 bases match TRBD1. There are 14 residues in the CDR3. Germline loops: CDR1 SGHRS, CDR2 YFSETQ. Trimming cost V 4 bases and J 6 bases; bases outside gene matches: 8. This chain's CDR3 is CASSLPGQGVEQYF. The DNA of the CDR3 is TGCGCCAGCAGCCTCCCGGGACAGGGCGTCGAGCAGTACTTC.

V is TRBV29-1 and J is TRBJ1-1; D might be TRBD1 (5 bases). Trimming pared 3 bases from V and 1 base from J, leaving 9 bases between. CDR1 is SQVTM and CDR2 is ANQGSEA in the germline V gene. The CDR3 length is 13 residues. The CDR3 DNA follows: TGCAGCGTTGAGACAGTCCAGAACACTGAAGCTTTCTTT. Translated: CSVETVQNTEAFF.

V and J are TRBV4-1 and TRBJ1-1; D is possibly TRBD1 (6 bases). Germline V gene data show CDR1 as MGHRA and CDR2 as YSYEKL. V lost 5 bases, J lost 5 bases, and 21 bases lay in between. The CDR3 is made up of 16 amino acids. In DNA, the CDR3 is TGCGCCAGCAGCTCTTCTTTGGGGGCCCCGGGGACTGAAGCTTTCTTT. It translates to CASSSSLGAPGTEAFF.

This clone has a single count. The chain links TRBV4-2 to TRBJ1-2; TRBD1 might be the D (6 bases). The CDR3 is 15 residues long. CDR1 is LGHNA, CDR2 YNFKEQ, per germline. V was cut by 0 bases and J by 7 bases, with 15 bases left in between. In DNA, the CDR3 is TGTGCCAGCAGCCAAGATCTAGCACAGGGACGTGGCTACACCTTC. Translation: CASSQDLAQGRGYTF.

This rearrangement joins TRBV4-2 to TRBJ1-3; no reliable D call. The CDR3 runs 14 residues. Between the trimmed V and J ends, which lost 1 base and 4 bases, there was a span of 8 bases. Germline loops: CDR1 LGHNA, CDR2 YNFKEQ. The CDR3 reads CASSQVTYGNTIYF. The CDR3 DNA reads TGTGCCAGCAGCCAAGTCACCTACGGAAACACCATATATTTT.

The gene calls are TRBV7-2 and TRBJ2-2; D tentatively fits TRBD1 or TRBD2 (6 bases each). The V end lost 7 bases, the J end lost 3 bases, and 15 bases lay between the germline ends. The CDR3 is made up of 15 amino acids. From germline, CDR1 is SGHTA and CDR2 FQGNSA. CDR3 in amino acids: CASITAGGYTGELFF. The DNA of the CDR3 is TGTGCCAGCATCACGGCCGGGGGCTACACCGGGGAGCTGTTTTTT.

The V and J genes are TRBV11-2 and TRBJ1-5; perhaps TRBD1 as D (5 bases). CDR3 length: 14 residues. Germline CDR1 is SGHAT and CDR2 is FQNNGV. Trimming removed 5 bases at V and 2 bases at J, with 10 bases between. DNA for the CDR3: TGTGCCAGCAGCCGAACAGGACGCAATCAGCCCCAGCATTTT. This sequence encodes CASSRTGRNQPQHF.

The rearrangement joins TRBV5-1 to TRBJ2-1, with 9 nucleotides matching TRBD2. V shed 5 bases and J 3 bases; nucleotides not matched to a gene: 6. The CDR3 runs to 15 residues. Germline values: CDR1 SGHRS, CDR2 YFSETQ. As DNA, the CDR3 is TGCGCCAGCAGGCTAGCGGGACCAATCTACAATGAGCAGTTCTTC. This sequence encodes CASRLAGPIYNEQFF.